This T cell receptor (beta chain) derives from a study of T cell repertoires in cytomegalovirus infection. Study outcomes and limitations: The cumulative frequency of public TCR beta families distinguished individuals who carried CMV together with the relevant HLA.

This clonotype came up a few times. No antigen is known for it. TCRdb ran MiXCR on the reads and lists one entry per CDR3 protein. The sample lists roughly 110,000 distinct CDR3 sequences; more than 30% were seen once. The V gene's germline CDR1 is LNHDA and CDR2 SQIVND (reference sequence). V was clipped by 1 base and J by 5 bases, with 11 bases between them. This CDR3 region has 14 residues. The chain is built from TRBV19 and TRBJ1-1, with D maybe TRBD1 (5 bases). This receptor was taken from a human donor in good health (CMV status not recorded). Some clones in this sample may be carry-over from other donors' samples. Material: CD8+ T cells from cultured PBMCs, obtained from culture after CMV antigen stimulation. CDR3 nucleotides: TGTGCCAGTAGTATAGCAGGAGGGGTGACTGAAGCTTTCTTT. Translated: CASSIAGGVTEAFF.